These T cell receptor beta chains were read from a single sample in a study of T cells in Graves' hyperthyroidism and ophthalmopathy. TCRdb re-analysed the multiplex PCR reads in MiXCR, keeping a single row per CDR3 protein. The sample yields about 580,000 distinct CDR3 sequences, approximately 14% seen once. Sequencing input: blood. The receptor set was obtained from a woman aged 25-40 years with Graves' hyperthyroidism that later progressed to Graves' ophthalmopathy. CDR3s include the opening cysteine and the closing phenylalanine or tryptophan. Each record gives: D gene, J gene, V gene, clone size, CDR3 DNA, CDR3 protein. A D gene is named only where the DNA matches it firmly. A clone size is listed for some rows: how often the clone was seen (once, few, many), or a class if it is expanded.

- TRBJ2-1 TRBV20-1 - TGCAGTGCTCCCCCCAGCGTGGCCTACAATGAGCAGTTCTTC CSAPPSVAYNEQFF
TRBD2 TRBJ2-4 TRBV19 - TGTGCCAGTAGTTCGCTCCCCAGCGGGATGGCCAAAAACATTCAGTACTTC CASSSLPSGMAKNIQYF
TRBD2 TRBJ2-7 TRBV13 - TGTGCCAGCAGCACAAGGACCAGGACTAGCAGAATCTACGAGCAGTACTTC CASSTRTRTSRIYEQYF
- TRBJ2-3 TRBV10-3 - TGTGCCACCTCCGAGGGCACAGATACGCAGTATTTT CATSEGTDTQYF
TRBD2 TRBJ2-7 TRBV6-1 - TGTGCCAGCAGCCTCCCGGGACTAGTCTACGAGCAGTACTTC CASSLPGLVYEQYF
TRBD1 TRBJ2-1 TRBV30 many TGTGCCTGGGCGGGACAGGGGGCATTTGAGCAGTTCTTC CAWAGQGAFEQFF
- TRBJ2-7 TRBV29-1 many TGCAGCGTTGTTCCGGGACTGCACTCCTACGAGCAGTACTTC CSVVPGLHSYEQYF
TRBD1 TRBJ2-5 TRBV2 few TGTGCCGGCAGCGGGGACAGGGCCCTGACGGGGGGCGACTTC CAGSGDRALTGGDF
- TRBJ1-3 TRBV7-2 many TGTGCCAGCAGTCCCGGACCGATCACTGGAAACACCATATATTTT CASSPGPITGNTIYF
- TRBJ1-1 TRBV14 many TGTGCCAGCAGCCAGATGAGGGGAGTCACTGAAGCTTTCTTT CASSQMRGVTEAFF
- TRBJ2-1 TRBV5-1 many TGCGCCAGCAGCCCGCGGTCCGGAGGCAATGAGCAGTTCTTC CASSPRSGGNEQFF
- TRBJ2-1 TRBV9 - TGTGCCAGCAGCGTAGGGGGGGGGGGGCCAAATGAGCAGTTCTTC CASSVGGGGPNEQFF
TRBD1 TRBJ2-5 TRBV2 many TGTGCCGGCTACAGGGGCCGGGGCTTTGGTAGAGAGACCCAGTACTTC CAGYRGRGFGRETQYF
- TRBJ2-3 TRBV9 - TGTGCCAGCAGCGTACCTACCCTGGATACGCAGTATTTT CASSVPTLDTQYF
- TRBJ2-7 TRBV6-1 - TGTGCCAGCACAGGCGAGCGGGTATACTACGAGCAGTACTTC CASTGERVYYEQYF
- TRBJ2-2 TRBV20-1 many TGCAGTGCTAGAGACAGTGGTCGTTTCGGGGAGCTGTTTTTT CSARDSGRFGELFF
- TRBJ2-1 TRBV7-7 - TGTGCTAGCAGCGAAGGAGATGAGCAGTTCTTC CASSEGDEQFF
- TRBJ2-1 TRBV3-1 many TGTGCCAGCAGCCAAGATATGCCGGACTCCCAACAGTTCTTC CASSQDMPDSQQFF
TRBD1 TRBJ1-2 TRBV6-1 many TGTGCCAGCAGTGAAGCCACTGGGACAGGGATCAACTATGGCTACACCTTC CASSEATGTGINYGYTF
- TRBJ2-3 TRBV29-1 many TGCAGCGTTGAAGATGCGGGGACAGATACGCAGTATTTT CSVEDAGTDTQYF
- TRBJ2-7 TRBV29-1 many TGCAGCGTTGAGGGGGACGACTTCTACGAGCAGTACTTC CSVEGDDFYEQYF
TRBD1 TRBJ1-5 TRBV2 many TGTGCCAGCAGTTCAGACAGGGTACAGCCCCAGCATTTT CASSSDRVQPQHF
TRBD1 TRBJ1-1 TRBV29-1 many TGCAGTACGGACAGGGATGCGCCTGAAGCTTTCTTT CSTDRDAPEAFF
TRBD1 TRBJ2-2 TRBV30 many TGTGCCTGGAGACAGGGGATAACCGGGGAGCTGTTTTTT CAWRQGITGELFF
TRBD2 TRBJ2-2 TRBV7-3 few TGTGCCAGCAGCTCGATTCCGGGACTAGCGGTTACGAACACCGGGGAGCTGTTTTTT CASSSIPGLAVTNTGELFF
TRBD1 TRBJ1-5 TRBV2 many TGTGCCAGCAGTGCACCCTGGACAGGGAACAATCAGCCCCAGCATTTT CASSAPWTGNNQPQHF
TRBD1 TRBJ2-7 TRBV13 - TGTGCCAGCACCCGGGGACAGAGACACCCACAGTCATACGAGCAGTACTTC CASTRGQRHPQSYEQYF
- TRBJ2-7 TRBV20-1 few TGCAGTGCTAGAGGATGGGATCCTAATGGCTTCTCCTCCACCAACTACGAGCAGTACTTC CSARGWDPNGFSSTNYEQYF
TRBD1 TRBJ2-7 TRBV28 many TGTGCCAGCGCCTCAATGACAGGGGTGGGCTACGAGCAGTACTTC CASASMTGVGYEQYF
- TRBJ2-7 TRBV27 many TGTGCCAGCAGACCTCTGGACAGATCCTACGAGCAGTACTTC CASRPLDRSYEQYF
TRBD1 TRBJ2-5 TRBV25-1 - TGCGCCACTACTCAACCGGGACAGGAAGAGACCCAGTACTTC CATTQPGQEETQYF
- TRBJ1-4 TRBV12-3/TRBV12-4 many TGTGCCAGCAGACAGGAGGAAAAACTGTTTTTT CASRQEEKLFF
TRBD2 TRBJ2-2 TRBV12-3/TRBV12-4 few TGTGCCAGCAGATACACTAGCGGGAAGGACACCGGGGAGCTGTTTTTT CASRYTSGKDTGELFF
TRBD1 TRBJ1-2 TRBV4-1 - TGCGCCAGCAGCCCAGCCGGGACAGGGACTAACTATGGCTACACCTTC CASSPAGTGTNYGYTF
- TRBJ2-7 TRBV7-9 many TGTGCCAGCAGCTCGACAGGCATGCAGTACTTC CASSSTGMQYF
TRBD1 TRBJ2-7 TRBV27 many TGTGCCAGCAGTTCCGCGAGACAGGGTGCCTACGAGCAGTACTTC CASSSARQGAYEQYF
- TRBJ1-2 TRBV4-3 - TGCGCCAGCAGCCAAGATCCGAGGGGTGTCTATGGCTACACCTTC CASSQDPRGVYGYTF
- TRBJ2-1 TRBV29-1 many TGCAGCGTTGCCCCTATTCTAGGGCATGAGCAGTTCTTC CSVAPILGHEQFF
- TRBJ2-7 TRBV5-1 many TGCGCCAGCAGCTATCAGGGGTCCCACGAGCAGTACTTC CASSYQGSHEQYF
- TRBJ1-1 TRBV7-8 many TGTGCCAGCAGCTCCTTAGGACTGAGACTGGCTGAAGCTTTCTTT CASSSLGLRLAEAFF
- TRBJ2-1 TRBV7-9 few TGTGCCAGCAGTCCTAGGGGGGAGGGCAATGAGCAGTTCTTC CASSPRGEGNEQFF
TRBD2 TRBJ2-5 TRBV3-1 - TGTGCCAGCAGCCATCCTGAGGGGACTAGCGGCCAAGAGACCCAGTACTTC CASSHPEGTSGQETQYF
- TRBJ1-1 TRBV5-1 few TGCGCCAGCAGCACCGGCGGGGGAGACACTGAAGCTTTCTTT CASSTGGGDTEAFF
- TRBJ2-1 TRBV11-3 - TGTGCCAGCAGCAACGGAGTTAGGTGGGCAGAATGGCGGGACGAGCAGTTCTTC CASSNGVRWAEWRDEQFF
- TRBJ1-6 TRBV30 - TGTGCCTGGGGGGCCACCGTGAATTCACCCCTCCACTTT CAWGATVNSPLHF
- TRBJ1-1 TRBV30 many TGTGCCTGGAGTATCGACAGCGTGAACACTGAAGCTTTCTTT CAWSIDSVNTEAFF
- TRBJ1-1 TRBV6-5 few TGTGCCAGCAGTTCGTTCCAGGGGATTTGGAACACTGAAGCTTTCTTT CASSSFQGIWNTEAFF
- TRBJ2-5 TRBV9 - TGTGCCAGCCAGCCTGGAGGGCTGGAAGAGACCCAGTACTTC CASQPGGLEETQYF
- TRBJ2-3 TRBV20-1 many TGCAGTGCTACAGGGCCAGAGCCGACAGATACGCAGTATTTT CSATGPEPTDTQYF
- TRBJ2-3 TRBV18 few TGTGCCAGCTCACTCCGTGCCCCCACAGATACGCAGTATTTT CASSLRAPTDTQYF
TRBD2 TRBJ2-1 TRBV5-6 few TGTGCCAGCAGCACGGGACTAGCGGATGAGCAGTTCTTC CASSTGLADEQFF
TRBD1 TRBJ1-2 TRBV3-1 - TGTGCCAGCAGCGTTGGGACAGTCAACGGCTACACCTTC CASSVGTVNGYTF
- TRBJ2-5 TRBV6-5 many TGTGCCAGCAGTTACGGGATAGCGGCGCTCCAAGAGACCCAGTACTTC CASSYGIAALQETQYF
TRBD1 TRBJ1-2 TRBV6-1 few TGTGCCAGCAGTGCAGGGACAGGGGGCAACTATGGCTACACCTTC CASSAGTGGNYGYTF
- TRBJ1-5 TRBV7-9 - TGTGCCAGCAGCCCTTTGGGGCCGGCAAATCAGCCCCAGCATTTT CASSPLGPANQPQHF
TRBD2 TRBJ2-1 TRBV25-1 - TGTGCCAGCAGATACGAAGCGGGAGGCCCTAGCTCCTACAATGAGCAGTTCTTC CASRYEAGGPSSYNEQFF
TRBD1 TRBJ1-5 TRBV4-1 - TGCGCCAGCAGCCAGAACAGGGGCGGGGGGCCCCAGCATTTT CASSQNRGGGPQHF
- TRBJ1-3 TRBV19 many TGTGCCAGTAGTTCCCCGGGACGGACTACTGGAAACACCATATATTTT CASSSPGRTTGNTIYF